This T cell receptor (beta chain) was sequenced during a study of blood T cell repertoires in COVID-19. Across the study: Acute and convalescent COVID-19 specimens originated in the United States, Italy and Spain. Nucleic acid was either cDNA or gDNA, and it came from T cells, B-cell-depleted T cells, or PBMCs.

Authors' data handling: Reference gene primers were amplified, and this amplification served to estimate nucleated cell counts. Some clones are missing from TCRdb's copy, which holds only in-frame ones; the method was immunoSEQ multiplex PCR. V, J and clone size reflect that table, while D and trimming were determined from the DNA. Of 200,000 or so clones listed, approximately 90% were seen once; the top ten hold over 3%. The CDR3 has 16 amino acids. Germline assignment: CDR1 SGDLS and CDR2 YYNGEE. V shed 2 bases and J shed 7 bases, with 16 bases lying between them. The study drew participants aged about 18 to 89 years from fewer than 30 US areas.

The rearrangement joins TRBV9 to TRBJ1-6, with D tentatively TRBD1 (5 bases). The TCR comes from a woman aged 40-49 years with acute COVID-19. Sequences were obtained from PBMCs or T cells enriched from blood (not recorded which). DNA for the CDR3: TGTGCCAGCAGCGTCGACTCGGGGGTAGGGAATTCACCCCTCCACTTT. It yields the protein CASSVDSGVGNSPLHF.